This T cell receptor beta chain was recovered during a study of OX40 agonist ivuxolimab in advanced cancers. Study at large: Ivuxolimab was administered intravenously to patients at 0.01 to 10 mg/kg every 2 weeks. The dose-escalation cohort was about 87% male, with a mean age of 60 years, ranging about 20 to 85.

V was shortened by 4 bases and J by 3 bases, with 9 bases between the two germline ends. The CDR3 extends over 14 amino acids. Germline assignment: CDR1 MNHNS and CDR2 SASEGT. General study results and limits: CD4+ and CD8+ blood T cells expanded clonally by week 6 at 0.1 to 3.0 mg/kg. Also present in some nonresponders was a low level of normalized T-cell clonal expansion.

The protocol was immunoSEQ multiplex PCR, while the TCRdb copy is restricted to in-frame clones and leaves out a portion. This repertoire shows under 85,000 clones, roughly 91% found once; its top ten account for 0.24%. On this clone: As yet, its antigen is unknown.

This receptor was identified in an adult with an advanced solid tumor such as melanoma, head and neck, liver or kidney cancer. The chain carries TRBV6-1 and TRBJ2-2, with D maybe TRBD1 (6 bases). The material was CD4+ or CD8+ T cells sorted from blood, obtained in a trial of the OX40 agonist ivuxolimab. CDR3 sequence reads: CASSGQEDTGELFF. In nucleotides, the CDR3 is TGTGCCAGCAGTGGACAGGAGGACACCGGGGAGCTGTTTTTT.